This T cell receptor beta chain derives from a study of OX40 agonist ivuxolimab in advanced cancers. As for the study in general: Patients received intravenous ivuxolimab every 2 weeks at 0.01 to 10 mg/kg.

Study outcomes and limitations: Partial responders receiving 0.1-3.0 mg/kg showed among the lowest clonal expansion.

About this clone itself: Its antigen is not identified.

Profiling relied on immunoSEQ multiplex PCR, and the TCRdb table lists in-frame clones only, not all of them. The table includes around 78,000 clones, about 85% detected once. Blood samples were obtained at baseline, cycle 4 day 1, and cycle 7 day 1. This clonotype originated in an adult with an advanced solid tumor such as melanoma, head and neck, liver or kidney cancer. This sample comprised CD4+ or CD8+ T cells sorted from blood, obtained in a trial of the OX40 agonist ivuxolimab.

The DNA of the CDR3 is TGTGCCAGCTCACCACTAGGGACAGCTAATCAGCCCCAGCATTTT. This encodes CASSPLGTANQPQHF. V is TRBV18 and J is TRBJ1-5; 7 nucleotides align to TRBD1. The CDR3 covers 15 residues. Trimming took 1 base from V and 4 from J; bases not matched to a gene: 4. The germline V gene has CDR1 KGHSH and CDR2 LQKENI.